This entry lists 25 T cell receptor beta chains sequenced from one sample in a study of CD8+ T cells in alopecia areata. The treatment: oral pan-JAK inhibitor, 5-10 mg twice daily. Following RNA extraction, reverse transcription yielded cDNA that acted as the sequencing template. The data were produced by immunoSEQ multiplex PCR, yet TCRdb's version contains in-frame clones alone and is incomplete. The repertoire consists of 180,000 or so clones, with 58% occurring once and the leading ten covering roughly 5.8%. Sequencing used CD4+ T cells sorted from blood, obtained at week 24, from a patient treated with tofacitinib. All receptors come from a human donor with alopecia areata.

In regard to this clone: The sample holds other DNA sequences that translate to the same CDR3. The V and J genes are TRBV7-2 and TRBJ2-1; D uncertain. V was shortened by 1 base and J by 5 bases, with 0 bases between the two germline ends. This CDR3 spans 11 amino acids. Germline CDR1 and CDR2: SGHTA and FQGNSA. The CDR3 bases are TGTGCCAGCAGCTTAGACAATGAGCAGTTCTTC. Protein sequence: CASSLDNEQFF.

The chain carries TRBV4-1 and TRBJ1-5, with D tentatively TRBD1 (5 bases). The germline gives CDR1 MGHRA, CDR2 YSYEKL. This CDR3 spans 17 amino acids. V was clipped by 1 base and J by 1 base, with 14 bases between them. The CDR3 sequence is CASSQAGVLGSNQPQHF. The CDR3 nucleotides read TGCGCCAGCAGCCAAGCGGGGGTCCTGGGGAGCAATCAGCCCCAGCATTTT.

V usage is TRBV2 and J usage is TRBJ1-3, with D perhaps matching TRBD1 (5 bases). The CDR3 length is 14 residues. Trimming took 6 bases from V and 0 from J, leaving 9 bases between them. Germline V lookup: CDR1 SNHLY, CDR2 FYNNEI. CDR3: CASSLQVSGNTIYF. In nucleotides, the CDR3 is TGTGCCAGCAGCTTACAGGTCTCTGGAAACACCATATATTTT.

In nucleotides, the CDR3 is TGTGCCAGCCAACGTGACTGGGGGGATGGGGAGACCCAGTACTTC. Its protein is CASQRDWGDGETQYF. The V and J genes are TRBV5-4 and TRBJ2-5; the D gene is possibly TRBD2 (6 bases). The CDR3 contains 15 residues. Trimming removed 7 bases at V and 5 bases at J, with 21 bases between. Per the germline V gene, CDR1 is SGHNT and CDR2 is YYREEE (reference sequence).

V is TRBV29-1 and J is TRBJ1-1, with 8 bases aligning to TRBD1. CDR1 is SQVTM, CDR2 ANQGSEA, per germline. J lost 0 bases, V lost 8 bases, and 11 bases had no gene match. The CDR3 is made up of 15 amino acids. Here the CDR3 reads CSSSRTGPLNTEAFF. CDR3 in DNA: TGCAGCTCCTCCCGGACAGGGCCCCTGAACACTGAAGCTTTCTTT.

This chain uses TRBV30 with TRBJ1-1, with a tentative D call TRBD1 (6 bases). The CDR3 consists of 14 residues. The germline V and J ends were trimmed by 5 bases and 4 bases, with 17 bases remaining between them. Per germline, CDR1 GTSNPN and CDR2 SVGIG (reference sequence). This CDR3 is CAWARDIYITEAFF. CDR3 coding DNA: TGTGCCTGGGCACGGGACATCTATATCACTGAAGCTTTCTTT. The full variable domain, rest sourced from reference TRBV30 and TRBJ1-1, is SQTIHQWPATLVQPVGSPLSLECTVEGTSNPNLYWYRQAAGRGLQLLFYSVGIGQISSEVPQNLSASRPQDRQFILSSKKLLLSDSGFYLCAWARDIYITEAFFGQGTRLTVV.

This rearrangement joins TRBV30 to TRBJ2-7, with no clear D. The CDR3 totals 11 residues. Germline-derived CDR1 and CDR2 are GTSNPN and SVGIG (reference sequence). V lost 5 bases and J lost 7, with 12 bases in between. Here the CDR3 DNA reads TGTGCCTGGGGTTTGGGCCCTGAGCAGTACTTC. Translating gives CAWGLGPEQYF.

About this clone itself: In the same sample, other DNA sequences code for this CDR3. J is TRBJ2-7 and V is TRBV20-1, with D uncertain. Germline V gives CDR1 DFQATT, CDR2 SNEGSKA (reference sequence). Trimming took off 6 bases at V and 1 base at J, with 4 bases between the two ends. This CDR3 has 10 residues. The CDR3 nucleotides read TGCAGTGCGGGGTCCTACGAGCAGTACTTC. Its protein product is CSAGSYEQYF.

The CDR3 loop reads CASSEWGGGKTIEFYEQYF. CDR3 nucleotides: TGTGCCAGCAGTGAATGGGGCGGGGGCAAGACCATCGAATTCTACGAGCAGTACTTC. The chain has TRBV6-1 and TRBJ2-7; tentatively, D is TRBD2 (7 bases). The CDR3 spans 19 residues. Between the trimmed V and J ends, which lost 2 bases and 3 bases, there was a span of 26 bases. CDR1 is MNHNS, CDR2 SASEGT, per germline.

The J gene is TRBJ2-5, the V gene TRBV2; 14 nucleotides agree with TRBD2. This CDR3 has 15 amino acids. Germline values: CDR1 SNHLY, CDR2 FYNNEI. V was pared by 6 bases and J by 5 bases, with 5 bases of the junction left unmatched. DNA of the CDR3: TGTGCCAGCAGCGACAGACTAGCGGGGGGGGAGACCCAGTACTTC. The encoded protein is CASSDRLAGGETQYF.

This clone was observed a handful of times. The chain combines TRBV4-1 with TRBJ2-7; TRBD1 matches 7 bases. The ends lost 4 bases at V and 3 bases at J; junction bases unmatched: 9. Germline CDR1 reads MGHRA; CDR2 reads YSYEKL. The CDR3 loop spans 15 amino acids. The CDR3 bases are TGCGCCAGCAGCCTTGGGCCGGGACAGTACTACGAGCAGTACTTC. This sequence encodes CASSLGPGQYYEQYF.

V gene TRBV10-3 combines with J gene TRBJ2-7, with D unclear. Germline V CDR1 and CDR2: ENHRY, SYGVKD. This CDR3 is built from 12 residues. V lost 4 bases and J 2 bases, leaving 6 bases between the germline ends. CDR3 sequence reads: CAISVDTYEQYF. DNA for the CDR3: TGTGCCATCAGTGTCGACACCTACGAGCAGTACTTC.

This clone was detected once. This chain links TRBV30 with TRBJ2-5; no clear D. In germline, CDR1 is GTSNPN, CDR2 SVGIG (reference sequence). This CDR3 is built from 12 residues. V lost 0 bases and J 5 bases, leaving 7 bases between the germline ends. The CDR3 sequence is CAWSVPSETQYF. The CDR3 nucleotides read TGTGCCTGGAGTGTACCGAGTGAGACCCAGTACTTC.

In its sample, this clone was seen a few times. In nucleotides, the CDR3 is TGTGCCAGCAGTTTTAAGGGACAGGGGAACTACGAGCAGTACTTC. Protein: CASSFKGQGNYEQYF. The V call is TRBV27, the J call TRBJ2-7, with 10 bases aligning to TRBD1. The CDR3 sequence is 15 residues long. The germline V gene encodes CDR1 MNHEY and CDR2 SMNVEV (reference sequence). V trimming: 3 bases; J trimming: 3 bases; junction bases outside the gene matches: 5.

V gene TRBV7-2 combines with J gene TRBJ2-5; 11 bases match TRBD2. Germline-derived CDR1 and CDR2 are SGHTA and FQGNSA. V was pared by 2 bases and J by 4 bases, with 6 bases of the junction left unmatched. The CDR3 runs 16 residues. This chain's CDR3 is CASSLLAGGGSETQYF. The CDR3 coding sequence is TGTGCCAGCAGCTTACTAGCGGGAGGTGGGTCAGAGACCCAGTACTTC.

The gene calls are TRBV29-1 and TRBJ2-7; 9 nucleotides agree with TRBD2. The CDR3 is 13 residues long. V shed 6 bases and J 4 bases; nucleotides not matched to a gene: 7. The V gene's germline CDR1 is SQVTM and CDR2 ANQGSEA. Written as DNA, the CDR3 is TGCAGCGTCGACGCGGGGGGGCGGTACGAGCAGTACTTC. It encodes CSVDAGGRYEQYF.

The rearrangement uses TRBV7-2 and TRBJ2-3, with a tentative D call TRBD2 (5 bases). The V and J ends lost 5 bases and 4 bases respectively, with 13 bases between them. This CDR3 has 14 amino acids. From germline, CDR1 is SGHTA and CDR2 FQGNSA. CDR3 DNA: TGTGCCAGCAGCCCTAGCCCGCCACCAGATACGCAGTATTTT. It yields the protein CASSPSPPPDTQYF. Combining the CDR3 with reference TRBV7-2 and TRBJ2-3 gives the whole variable domain GAGVSQSPSNKVTEKGKDVELRCDPISGHTALYWYRQSLGQGLEFLIYFQGNSAPDKSGLPSDRFSAERTGGSVSTLTIQRTQQEDSAVYLCASSPSPPPDTQYFGPGTRLTVL.

This chain connects TRBV14 to TRBJ2-5; perhaps TRBD2 as D (5 bases). V lost 3 bases and J lost 2, with 10 bases in between. Germline V gives CDR1 SGHDN, CDR2 FVKESK. This CDR3 is built from 14 residues. The CDR3 DNA is TGTGCCAGCAGCCAGATTTGGGAGCAAGAGACCCAGTACTTC. This gives the protein CASSQIWEQETQYF.

V is TRBV29-1 and J is TRBJ1-1; D call uncertain. V was cut by 3 bases and J by 1 base, with 12 bases left in between. The CDR3 spans 14 residues. Per germline, CDR1 SQVTM and CDR2 ANQGSEA. The CDR3 DNA follows: TGCAGCGTTGATAATGGACGCCAGAACACTGAAGCTTTCTTT. Residues: CSVDNGRQNTEAFF.

The chain joins TRBV29-1 to TRBJ2-1, with TRBD2 matching 15 bases. V lost 4 bases, J lost 6 bases, and 1 base stayed unmatched. This CDR3 comprises 14 residues. The V gene's germline CDR1 is SQVTM and CDR2 ANQGSEA. DNA for the CDR3: TGCAGCGTTGGGACTAGCGGGGGGGCCAATGAGCAGTTCTTC. It yields the protein CSVGTSGGANEQFF.

This chain links TRBV5-6 with TRBJ1-2, with D unresolved. Germline V gene data show CDR1 as SGHDT and CDR2 as YYEEEE. V lost 2 bases to trimming and J lost 3 bases, with 5 bases between them. The CDR3 is 12 residues long. The CDR3 sequence: CASSFSDYGYTF. CDR3 nucleotide sequence: TGTGCCAGCAGCTTCTCCGACTATGGCTACACCTTC.

CDR3 loop: CASSPLPGLAGERETQYF. CDR3 nucleotide sequence: TGTGCCAGTAGTCCTCTCCCGGGACTAGCGGGGGAGCGGGAGACCCAGTACTTC. The V gene is TRBV19, the J gene TRBJ2-5; 14 positions agree with TRBD2. In germline, CDR1 is LNHDA, CDR2 SQIVND (reference sequence). Losses at the gene ends were 5 bases for V and 5 bases for J; bases not matched to a gene: 13. The length of the CDR3 is 18 residues.

V gene TRBV10-3 combines with J gene TRBJ2-7; D possibly corresponds to TRBD1 (5 bases). CDR1 is ENHRY and CDR2 is SYGVKD in the germline V gene. The CDR3 sequence is 15 residues long. V was clipped by 6 bases and J by 0 bases, with 15 bases between them. In DNA, the CDR3 is TGTGCCATCAGCGCTGGGGCTACCAGCTCCTACGAGCAGTACTTC. This gives the protein CAISAGATSSYEQYF.

This clone was detected a few times. J is TRBJ1-1 and V is TRBV15; D unclear. The CDR3 consists of 13 residues. V lost 0 bases and J 6 bases, leaving 8 bases between the germline ends. From germline, CDR1 is LNHNV and CDR2 YYDKDF (reference sequence). CDR3 loop: CATSRDTFPEAFF. DNA of the CDR3: TGTGCCACCAGCAGAGATACATTCCCTGAAGCTTTCTTT.

The rearrangement uses TRBV30 and TRBJ1-3, with D unclear. Germline assignment: CDR1 GTSNPN and CDR2 SVGIG (reference sequence). The V end was cut by 1 base, the J end by 4 bases, with 14 bases between. The CDR3 has 15 residues. CDR3 DNA sequence: TGTGCCTGGAGTGCCGTAGCTACTCTGGGAAACACCATATATTTT. Residues: CAWSAVATLGNTIYF.